The text below deals with one TCR beta chain. This record belongs to a study of blood T cell repertoires in COVID-19. Background on the study: Some COVID-19 samples were acute and others convalescent; all came from the United States, Italy and Spain.

Germline-derived CDR1 and CDR2 are SGDLS and YYNGEE. The CDR3 extends over 15 amino acids. After removal of 4 bases from V and 8 bases from J, the junction contained 11 bases not matched to a gene. Repertoires were generated with immunoSEQ multiplex PCR, while TCRdb's copy carries only in-frame clones and drops some. The profile covers 110,000 or so clones, with more than 80% appearing a single time and about 4.8% taken by the ten largest. The chain links TRBV9 to TRBJ1-5; 8 bases match TRBD1. The specimen was peripheral blood. The sequence came from a woman aged 45 to 65 with acute or convalescent COVID-19. CDR3 sequence: CASSRSTGAGEPQHF. CDR3 bases: TGTGCCAGCAGCCGCTCGACAGGGGCCGGGGAGCCCCAGCATTTT.